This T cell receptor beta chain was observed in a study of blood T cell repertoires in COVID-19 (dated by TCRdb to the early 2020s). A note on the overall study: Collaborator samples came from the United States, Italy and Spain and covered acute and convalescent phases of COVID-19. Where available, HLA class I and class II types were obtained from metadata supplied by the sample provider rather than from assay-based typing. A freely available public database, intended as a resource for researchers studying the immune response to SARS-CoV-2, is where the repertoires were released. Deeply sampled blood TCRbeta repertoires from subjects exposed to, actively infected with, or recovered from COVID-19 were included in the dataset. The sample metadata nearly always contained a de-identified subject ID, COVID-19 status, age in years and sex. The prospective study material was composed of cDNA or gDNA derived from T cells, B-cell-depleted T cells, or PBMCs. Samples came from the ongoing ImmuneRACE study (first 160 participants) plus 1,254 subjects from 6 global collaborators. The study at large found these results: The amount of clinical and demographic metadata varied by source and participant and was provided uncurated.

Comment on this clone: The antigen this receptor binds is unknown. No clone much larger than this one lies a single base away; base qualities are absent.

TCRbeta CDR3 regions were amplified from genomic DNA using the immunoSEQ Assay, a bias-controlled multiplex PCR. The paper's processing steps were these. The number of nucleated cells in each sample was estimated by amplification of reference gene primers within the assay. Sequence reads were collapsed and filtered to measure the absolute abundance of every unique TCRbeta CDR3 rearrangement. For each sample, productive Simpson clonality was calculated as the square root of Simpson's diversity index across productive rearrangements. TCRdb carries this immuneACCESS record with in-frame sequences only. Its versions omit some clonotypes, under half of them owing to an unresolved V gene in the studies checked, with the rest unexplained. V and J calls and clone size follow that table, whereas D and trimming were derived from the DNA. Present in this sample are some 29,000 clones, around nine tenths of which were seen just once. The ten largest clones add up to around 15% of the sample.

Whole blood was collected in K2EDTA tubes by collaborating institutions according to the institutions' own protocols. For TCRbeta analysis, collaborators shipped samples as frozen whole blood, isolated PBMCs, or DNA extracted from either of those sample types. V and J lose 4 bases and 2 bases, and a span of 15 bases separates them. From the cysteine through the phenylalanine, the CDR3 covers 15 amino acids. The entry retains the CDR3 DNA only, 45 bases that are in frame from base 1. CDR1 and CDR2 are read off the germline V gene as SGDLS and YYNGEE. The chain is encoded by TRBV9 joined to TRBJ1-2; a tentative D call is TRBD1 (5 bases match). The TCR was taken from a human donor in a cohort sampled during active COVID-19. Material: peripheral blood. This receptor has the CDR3 CASSLVGGENYGYTF. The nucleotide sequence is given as TGTGCCAGCAGCCTTGTGGGGGGGGAGAACTATGGCTACACCTTC.